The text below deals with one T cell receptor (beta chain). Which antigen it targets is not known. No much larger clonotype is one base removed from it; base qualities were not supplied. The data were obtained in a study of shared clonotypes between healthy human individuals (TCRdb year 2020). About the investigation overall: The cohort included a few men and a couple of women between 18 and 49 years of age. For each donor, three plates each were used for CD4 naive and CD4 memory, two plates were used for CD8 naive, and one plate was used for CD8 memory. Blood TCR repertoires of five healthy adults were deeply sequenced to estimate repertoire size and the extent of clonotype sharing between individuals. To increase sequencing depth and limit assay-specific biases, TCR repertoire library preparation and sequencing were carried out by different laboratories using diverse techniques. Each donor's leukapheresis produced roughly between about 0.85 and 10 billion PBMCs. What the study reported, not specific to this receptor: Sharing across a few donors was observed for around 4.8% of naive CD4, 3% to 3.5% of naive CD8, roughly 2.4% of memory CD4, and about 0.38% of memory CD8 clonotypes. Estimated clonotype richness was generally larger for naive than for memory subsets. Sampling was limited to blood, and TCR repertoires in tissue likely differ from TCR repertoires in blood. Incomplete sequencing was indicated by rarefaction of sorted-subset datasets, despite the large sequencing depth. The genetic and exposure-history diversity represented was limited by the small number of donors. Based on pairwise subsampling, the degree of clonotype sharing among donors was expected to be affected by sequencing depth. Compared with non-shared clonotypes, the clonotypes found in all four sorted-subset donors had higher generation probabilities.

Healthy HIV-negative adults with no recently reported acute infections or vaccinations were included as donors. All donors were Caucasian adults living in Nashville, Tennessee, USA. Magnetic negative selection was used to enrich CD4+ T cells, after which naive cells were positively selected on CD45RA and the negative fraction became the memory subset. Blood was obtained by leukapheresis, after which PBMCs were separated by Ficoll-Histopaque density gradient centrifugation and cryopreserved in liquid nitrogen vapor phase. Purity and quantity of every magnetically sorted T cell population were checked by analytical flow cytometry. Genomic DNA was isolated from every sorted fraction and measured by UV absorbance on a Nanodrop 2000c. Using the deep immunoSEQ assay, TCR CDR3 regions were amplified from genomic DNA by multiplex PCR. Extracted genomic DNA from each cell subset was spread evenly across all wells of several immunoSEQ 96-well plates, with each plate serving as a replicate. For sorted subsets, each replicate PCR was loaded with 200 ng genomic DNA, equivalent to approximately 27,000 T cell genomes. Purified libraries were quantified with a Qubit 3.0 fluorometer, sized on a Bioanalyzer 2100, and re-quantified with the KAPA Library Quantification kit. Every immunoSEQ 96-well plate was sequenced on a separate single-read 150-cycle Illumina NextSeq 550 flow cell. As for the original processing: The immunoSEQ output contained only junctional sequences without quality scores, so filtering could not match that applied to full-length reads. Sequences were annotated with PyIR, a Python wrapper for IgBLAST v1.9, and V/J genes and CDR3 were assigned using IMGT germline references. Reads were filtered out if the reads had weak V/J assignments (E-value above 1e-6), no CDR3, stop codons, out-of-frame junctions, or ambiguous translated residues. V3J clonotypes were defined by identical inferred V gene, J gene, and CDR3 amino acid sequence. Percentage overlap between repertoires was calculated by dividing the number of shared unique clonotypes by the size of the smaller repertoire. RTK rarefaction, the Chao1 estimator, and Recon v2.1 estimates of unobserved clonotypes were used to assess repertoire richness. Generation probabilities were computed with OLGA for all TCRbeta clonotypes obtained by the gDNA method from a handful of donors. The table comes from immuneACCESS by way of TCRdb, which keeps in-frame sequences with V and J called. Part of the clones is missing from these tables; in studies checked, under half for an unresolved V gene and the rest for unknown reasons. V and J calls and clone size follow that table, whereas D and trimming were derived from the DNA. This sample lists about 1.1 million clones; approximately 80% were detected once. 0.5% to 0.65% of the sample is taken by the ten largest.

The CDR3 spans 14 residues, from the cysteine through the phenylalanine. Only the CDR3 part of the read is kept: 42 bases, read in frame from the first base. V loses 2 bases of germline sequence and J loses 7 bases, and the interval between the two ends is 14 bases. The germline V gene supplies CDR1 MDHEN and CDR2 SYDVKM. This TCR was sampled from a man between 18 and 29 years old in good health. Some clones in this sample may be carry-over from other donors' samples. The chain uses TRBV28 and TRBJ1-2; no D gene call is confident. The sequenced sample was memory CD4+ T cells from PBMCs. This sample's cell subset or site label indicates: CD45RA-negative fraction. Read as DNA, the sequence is TGTGCCAGCAGTTTACATACCCTCACGGGTGGCTACACCTTC. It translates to CASSLHTLTGGYTF.